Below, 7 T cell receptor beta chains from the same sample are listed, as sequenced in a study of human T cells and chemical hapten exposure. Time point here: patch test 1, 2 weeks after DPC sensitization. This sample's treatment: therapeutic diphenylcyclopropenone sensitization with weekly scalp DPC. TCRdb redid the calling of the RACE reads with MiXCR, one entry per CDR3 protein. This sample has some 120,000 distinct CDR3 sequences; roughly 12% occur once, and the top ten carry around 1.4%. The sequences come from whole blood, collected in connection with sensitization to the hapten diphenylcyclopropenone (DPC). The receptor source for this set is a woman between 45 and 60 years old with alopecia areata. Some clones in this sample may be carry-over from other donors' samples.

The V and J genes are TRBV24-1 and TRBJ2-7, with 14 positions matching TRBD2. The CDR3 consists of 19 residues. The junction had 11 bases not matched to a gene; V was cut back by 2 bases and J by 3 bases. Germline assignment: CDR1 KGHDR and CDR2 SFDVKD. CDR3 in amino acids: CATSDSPGLAGEMHYEQYF. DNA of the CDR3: TGTGCCACCAGTGATTCCCCGGGACTAGCGGGAGAAATGCACTACGAGCAGTACTTC.

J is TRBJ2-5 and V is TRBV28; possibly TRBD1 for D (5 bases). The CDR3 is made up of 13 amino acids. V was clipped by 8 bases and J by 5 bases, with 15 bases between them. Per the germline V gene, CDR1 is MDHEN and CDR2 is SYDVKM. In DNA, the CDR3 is TGTGCCAGCGTGGGGCCCAGGTACGAGACCCAGTACTTC. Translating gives CASVGPRYETQYF.

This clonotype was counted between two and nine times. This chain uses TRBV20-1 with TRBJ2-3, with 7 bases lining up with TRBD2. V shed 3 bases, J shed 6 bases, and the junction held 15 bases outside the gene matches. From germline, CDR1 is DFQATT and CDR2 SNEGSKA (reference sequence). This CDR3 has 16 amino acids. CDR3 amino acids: CSARKRDGLPSDTQYF. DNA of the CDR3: TGCAGTGCTAGGAAGCGGGACGGGCTCCCCAGTGATACGCAGTATTTT.

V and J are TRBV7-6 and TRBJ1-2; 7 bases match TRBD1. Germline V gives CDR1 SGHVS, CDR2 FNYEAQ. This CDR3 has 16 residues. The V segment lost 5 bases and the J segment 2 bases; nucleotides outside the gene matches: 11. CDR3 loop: CASSPRIGGQNYGYTF. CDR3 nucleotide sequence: TGTGCCAGCAGCCCACGAATCGGGGGACAGAACTATGGCTACACCTTC.

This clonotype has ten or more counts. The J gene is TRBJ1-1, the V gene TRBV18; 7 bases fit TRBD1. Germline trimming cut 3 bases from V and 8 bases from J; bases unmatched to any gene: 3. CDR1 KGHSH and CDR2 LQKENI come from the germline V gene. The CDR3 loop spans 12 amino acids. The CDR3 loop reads CASSPTGMEAFF. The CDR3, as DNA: TGTGCCAGCTCACCGACAGGGATGGAAGCTTTCTTT.

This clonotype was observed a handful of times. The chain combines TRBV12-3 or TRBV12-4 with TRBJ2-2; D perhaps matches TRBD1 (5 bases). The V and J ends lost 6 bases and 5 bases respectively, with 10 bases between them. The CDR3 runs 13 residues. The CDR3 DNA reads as TGTGCCAGCAGGGAGCAGGGAACCGGGGAGCTGTTTTTT. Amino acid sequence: CASREQGTGELFF.

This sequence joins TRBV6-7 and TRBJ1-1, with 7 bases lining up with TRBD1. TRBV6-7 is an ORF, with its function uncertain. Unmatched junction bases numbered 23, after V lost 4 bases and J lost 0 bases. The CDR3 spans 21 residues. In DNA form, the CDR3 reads TGTGCCAGCAGTTCGGGAACGACTCCCCATATTCAGGGACAGCTGAACACTGAAGCTTTCTTT. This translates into CASSSGTTPHIQGQLNTEAFF.